These 16 T cell receptor beta chains share one sample of origin, sequenced in a study of tissue T cells after allogeneic stem cell transplantation. TCRdb's table, derived via immunoSEQ multiplex PCR, lists solely in-frame clones and lacks some. This sample yields 40,000 to 50,000 clones, of which about 73% are seen a single time; approximately 0.55% belongs to the top ten. The sample consisted of sorted cells pooled from one or two spleens. The receptors here all came from a pool of C57BL/6 mice in good health.

With respect to this clone: Gene names denote mouse genes. Sequencing ends 1 residue short of the CDR3 end; the germline J gene provides the rest. J is TRBJ2-4 and V is TRBV1; 10 positions agree with TRBD2. CDR3 size: 14 residues. The germline V gene has CDR1 NSQYPW and CDR2 LRSPGD (reference sequence). V lost 2 bases to trimming and J lost 6 bases; unmatched junction nucleotides: 2. Partial CDR3 DNA: TGCACCTGCAGTGCACTGGGGGGGCGCAACACCTTGTAC. This encodes CTCSALGGRNTLY. The whole CDR3 is CTCSALGGRNTLYF.

With regard to this clone: Mouse gene names apply. The read halts 1 residue ahead of the CDR3 end, with the missing end drawn from the germline J gene. The gene calls are TRBV15 and TRBJ2-5; 8 bases map to TRBD2. The CDR3 is 14 amino acids. Germline V CDR1 and CDR2: SGHND, FRSKSL. V gave up 1 base and J gave up 4 bases; unmatched junction bases: 1. The CDR3 here is CASSLGLGKDTQYF. The part of the CDR3 DNA that was read is TGTGCCAGCAGTTTAGGACTGGGGAAAGACACCCAGTAC.

With respect to this clone: These gene names are mouse names. Read data end 1 residue before the CDR3 end; the end is taken from the germline J gene. The rearrangement links TRBV13-2 to TRBJ2-2, with 8 bases aligning to TRBD2. Germline loops: CDR1 NNHNN, CDR2 SYGAGS (reference sequence). The CDR3 length is 15 residues. V dropped 3 bases and J dropped 1; count of bases not matched to a gene: 2. The CDR3 bases that were read are TGTGCCAGCGGTGCTGGGGGGAGAAACACCGGGCAGCTCTAC. Protein: CASGAGGRNTGQLY. The CDR3 in its entirety is CASGAGGRNTGQLYF.

This clone has more than one count but fewer than ten. The gene symbols are mouse symbols. The read terminates 1 residue before the CDR3 end, so the remaining end is supplied by the germline J gene. The rearrangement links TRBV13-3 to TRBJ2-7; D uncertain. This CDR3 contains 13 residues. Looked up from germline, CDR1 is NNHDY and CDR2 is SYVADS. V shed 1 base and J shed 0 bases, with 5 bases lying between them. The part of the CDR3 DNA that was read is TGTGCCAGCAGTGATCGATTCTCCTATGAACAGTAC. Residues: CASSDRFSYEQY. The CDR3 as a whole reads CASSDRFSYEQYF.

This clone was counted only a few times. Gene names and germline refer to mouse. The read ends 1 residue before the CDR3 terminus; that terminus is restored from the germline J gene. The rearrangement uses TRBV19 and TRBJ1-5, with TRBD1 matching 7 bases. The germline CDR1 and CDR2 sequences are FNHDT and SITEND (reference sequence). V shed 5 bases, J shed 2 bases, and the junction held 1 base outside the gene matches. The CDR3 totals 13 residues. The part of the CDR3 DNA that was read is TGTGCCAGCAGGCAGGGGGACAACCAGGCTCCGCTT. Its protein product is CASRQGDNQAPL. The entire CDR3 reads CASRQGDNQAPLF.

On this clone: The gene names given are mouse names. The CDR3 end falls 1 residue outside the read, so it is completed with the germline J gene. The chain has TRBV16 and TRBJ2-5; TRBD2 agrees at 7 bases. The CDR3 loop spans 16 amino acids. V dropped 2 bases and J dropped 0; count of bases not matched to a gene: 5. Per germline, CDR1 SGHSA and CDR2 FRNQAP. CDR3 bases read: TGTGCAAGCAGCTTACGGGGGGGGGTTAACCAAGACACCCAGTAC. This translates into CASSLRGGVNQDTQY. The full CDR3 is CASSLRGGVNQDTQYF.

About this clone itself: The gene symbols are mouse symbols. The read gets to within 1 residue of the CDR3 end, and the germline J gene fills in the rest. The V and J genes are TRBV19 and TRBJ2-2; D possibly corresponds to TRBD1 (6 bases). V was trimmed by 4 bases and J by 1 base, leaving 8 bases between them. The CDR3 covers 14 residues. Germline loops: CDR1 FNHDT, CDR2 SITEND (reference sequence). The CDR3 loop is CASSWGQNTGQLYF. Incomplete CDR3 DNA: TGTGCCAGCAGTTGGGGACAAAACACCGGGCAGCTCTAC.

A remark on this clone: The gene names here belong to mouse. The read ends 1 residue early relative to the CDR3; the germline J gene fills the gap. The chain is built from TRBV16 and TRBJ2-7; D may be TRBD2 (7 bases). The CDR3 contains 14 residues. Trimming took 0 bases from V and 7 from J, leaving 13 bases between them. The germline CDR1 and CDR2 sequences are SGHSA and FRNQAP. CDR3 DNA (partial): TGTGCAAGCAGCTTAGATCGGGGGGCGGGCGAACAGTAC. It yields the protein CASSLDRGAGEQY. The full CDR3 reads CASSLDRGAGEQYF.

As to this clone: Gene names and germline match the mouse. The read terminates 1 residue before the CDR3 end, so the remaining end is supplied by the germline J gene. The chain couples TRBV13-3 to TRBJ2-4, with 9 bases that match TRBD2. The CDR3 has 14 residues. Per the germline V gene, CDR1 is NNHDY and CDR2 is SYVADS. Losses at the gene ends were 4 bases for V and 1 base for J; bases not matched to a gene: 1. The CDR3 region is CASSRTGGQNTLYF. CDR3 DNA, as far as it was read: TGTGCCAGCAGTCGGACTGGGGGTCAAAACACCTTGTAC.

Comments on this clone: Mouse gene names and germline throughout. The CDR3 loop is CASSLVGQGGSQNTLYF. The CDR3 DNA, read in part, is TGTGCCAGCAGCTTAGTAGGACAGGGGGGTAGTCAAAACACCTTGTAC. J is TRBJ2-4 and V is TRBV3; TRBD1 matches 10 bases. The sequence runs out 1 residue before the end of the CDR3; the remainder is reconstructed from the germline J gene. The CDR3 covers 17 residues. J gave up 0 bases and V 1 base, and 4 bases lay outside the gene matches. Germline V lookup: CDR1 SNHLY, CDR2 FYNGKV (reference sequence).

Points on this clone: Mouse gene names and germline throughout. The read ends 1 residue early relative to the CDR3; the germline J gene fills the gap. The chain joins TRBV19 to TRBJ2-1; D unclear. CDR1 is FNHDT and CDR2 is SITEND in the germline V gene (reference sequence). Trimming took off 0 bases at V and 5 bases at J, with 3 bases between the two ends. This CDR3 region has 12 residues. The CDR3 loop is CASSIDDAEQFF. The DNA read from the CDR3 is TGTGCCAGCAGTATAGATGATGCTGAGCAGTTC.

As regards this clone: Genes here carry mouse names. The read ends 1 residue shy of where the CDR3 ends; the end is completed using the germline J gene. The V call is TRBV3, the J call TRBJ2-4; D assignment may be TRBD1 or TRBD2 (5 bases each). The V gene's germline CDR1 is SNHLY and CDR2 FYNGKV (reference sequence). This CDR3 is built from 14 residues. V was clipped by 1 base and J by 6 bases, with 11 bases between them. CDR3 DNA, as far as it was read: TGTGCCAGCAGCTTAGTAGGGGCGGGGAACACCTTGTAC. Translating gives CASSLVGAGNTLY. The CDR3 in its entirety is CASSLVGAGNTLYF.

This clone occurred a few times. Any gene name here is a mouse gene name. The read ends 1 residue before the CDR3 terminus; that terminus is restored from the germline J gene. The chain joins TRBV5 to TRBJ1-4; 9 nucleotides line up with TRBD1. Trimming at V came to 2 bases and at J to 6 bases, leaving 1 base not matched to a gene. From germline, CDR1 is LGHNA and CDR2 YNLKQL (reference sequence). The CDR3 covers 14 residues. CDR3 loop: CASSQRTGDERLFF. The CDR3 DNA, read in part, is TGTGCCAGCAGCCAAAGGACAGGGGACGAAAGATTATTT.

As regards this clone: The gene names here belong to mouse. The read ends 1 residue early relative to the CDR3; the germline J gene fills the gap. V is TRBV19 and J is TRBJ1-6; D not certain. TRBJ1-6 is an ORF; its function is uncertain. Germline-derived CDR1 and CDR2 are FNHDT and SITEND (reference sequence). V was pared by 5 bases and J by 3 bases, with 9 bases between. This CDR3 region has 14 residues. The CDR3 bases that were read are TGTGCCAGCAGAGCCGGGAACTATAATTCGCCCCTCTAC. Amino acids: CASRAGNYNSPLY. In full, the CDR3 reads CASRAGNYNSPLYF.

Of note for this clone: The gene symbols are mouse symbols. The read terminates 1 residue ahead of where the CDR3 ends, so the germline J gene completes it. The V call is TRBV1, the J call TRBJ2-3, with a weak D call TRBD1 (6 bases). The CDR3 contains 16 residues. The germline gives CDR1 NSQYPW, CDR2 LRSPGD (reference sequence). Trimming pared 2 bases from V and 0 bases from J, leaving 12 bases between. Incomplete CDR3 DNA: TGCACCTGCAGTGCACCCGGGACATCTAGTGCAGAAACGCTGTAT. It translates to CTCSAPGTSSAETLY. The entire CDR3 sequence reads CTCSAPGTSSAETLYF.

Remarks on this clone: Gene names are mouse gene names. Read sequence stops 1 residue before the CDR3 end, and the germline J gene provides the missing end. The V call is TRBV15, the J call TRBJ2-7; D is uncertain. The germline V gene encodes CDR1 SGHND and CDR2 FRSKSL. The CDR3 has 12 residues. V was shortened by 1 base and J by 4 bases, with 5 bases between the two germline ends. The CDR3 loop reads CASSLDRYEQYF. The DNA read from the CDR3 is TGTGCCAGCAGTTTAGACAGATATGAACAGTAC.